The present TCR beta chain was sequenced within a study of shared clonotypes between healthy human individuals. General study points: It was the few donors that limited the genetic and exposure-history diversity represented.

The CDR3 runs to 17 residues. Trimming took 10 bases from V and 3 from J; bases not matched to a gene: 14. The germline CDR1 and CDR2 sequences are LNHDA and SQIVND (reference sequence). Execution of the assay was at deep level. Original processing notes: As immunoSEQ supplied junction-only sequences (without quality scores), filtering differed. Profiling relied on immunoSEQ multiplex PCR, and the TCRdb table lists in-frame clones only, not all of them. From that table come the V and J calls and clone size; the DNA was used to work out D and trimming. The table includes about 520,000 clones, approximately 84% detected once. In its sample, this clone was seen once. The antigen remains undetermined. The unsorted samples took tens of millions of PBMCs to get genomic DNA.

Material for sequencing was PBMCs. This sequence originates from a woman between 35 and 50 years old in good health. Some clones in this sample may be carry-over from other donors' samples. This sequence joins TRBV19 and TRBJ2-1; 11 bases align to TRBD2. Here the CDR3 DNA reads TGTGCCACCGCAGGAACTAGCGGGAGAGAGGTCTACAATGAGCAGTTCTTC. Its protein product is CATAGTSGREVYNEQFF.